This T cell receptor beta chain was captured in a study of identical twins. This clonotype has a handful of counts. The antigen remains unidentified. The length of the CDR3 is 18 residues. TCRdb reprocessed the 5' RACE reads via MiXCR and lists one record per CDR3 protein. The sample includes roughly 250,000 distinct CDR3 sequences, around 7% of them seen just once. Study-level findings and limits: Abundant beta clonotypes from cord blood bore fewer insertions; memory repertoires lacked this pattern.

These same data were also listed under a study on yellow fever vaccine responses in identical twins.

Sequencing was carried out using memory (CD45RO+) T cells sorted from blood. The rearrangement uses TRBV21-1 and TRBJ1-2; the table names TRBD1, a call not compared with the DNA. TRBV21-1 has pseudogene status. The sequence derives from a woman between 18 and 30 years old in good health. DNA of the CDR3: TGTGCCAGCAGCGAAGAGACAGGGGACACAGATACCATCTATGGCTACACCTTC. Protein: CASSEETGDTDTIYGYTF.